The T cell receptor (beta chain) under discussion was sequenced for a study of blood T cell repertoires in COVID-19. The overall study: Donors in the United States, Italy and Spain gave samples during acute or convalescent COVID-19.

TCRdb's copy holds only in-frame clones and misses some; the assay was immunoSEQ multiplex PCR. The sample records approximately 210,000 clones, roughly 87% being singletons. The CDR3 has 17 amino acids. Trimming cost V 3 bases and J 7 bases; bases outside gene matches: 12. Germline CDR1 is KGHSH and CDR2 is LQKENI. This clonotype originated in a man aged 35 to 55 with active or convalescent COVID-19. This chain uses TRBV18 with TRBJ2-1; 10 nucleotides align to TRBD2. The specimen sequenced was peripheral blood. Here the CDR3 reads CASSPASGSPSGNEQFF. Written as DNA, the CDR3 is TGTGCCAGCTCACCGGCTAGCGGGAGTCCCTCGGGGAATGAGCAGTTCTTC.